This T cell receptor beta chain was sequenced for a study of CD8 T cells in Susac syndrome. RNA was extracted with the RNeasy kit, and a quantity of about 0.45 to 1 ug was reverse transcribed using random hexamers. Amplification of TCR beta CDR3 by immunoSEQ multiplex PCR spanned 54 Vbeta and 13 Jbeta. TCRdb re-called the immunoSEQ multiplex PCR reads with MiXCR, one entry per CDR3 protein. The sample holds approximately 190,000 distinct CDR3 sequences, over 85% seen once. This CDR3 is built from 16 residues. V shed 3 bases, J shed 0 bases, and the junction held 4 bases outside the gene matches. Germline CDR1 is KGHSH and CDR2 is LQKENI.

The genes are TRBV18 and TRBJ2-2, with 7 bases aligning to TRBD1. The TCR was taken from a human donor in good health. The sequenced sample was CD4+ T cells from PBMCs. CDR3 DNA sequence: TGTGCCAGCTCACCCTCGACAGGGACGAACACCGGGGAGCTGTTTTTT. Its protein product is CASSPSTGTNTGELFF. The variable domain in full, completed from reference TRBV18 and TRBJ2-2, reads NAGVMQNPRHLVRRRGQEARLRCSPMKGHSHVYWYRQLPEEGLKFMVYLQKENIIDESGMPKERFSAEFPKEGPSILRIQQVVRGDSAAYFCASSPSTGTNTGELFFGEGSRLTVL.